A selection of T cell receptor beta chains follows, all from one sample in a study of blood T cell repertoires in COVID-19. The protocol was immunoSEQ multiplex PCR, while the TCRdb copy is restricted to in-frame clones and leaves out a portion. The sample holds about 250,000 clones, 80% to 90% seen once. Sequenced sample: PBMCs or T cells enriched from blood (not recorded which). The receptors stem from a woman between 35 and 50 years old who had been exposed to COVID-19. Each CDR3 is given with its conserved first and last residue. D genes are given only for firm matches. Some rows mark clone size as missing; the rest say once, few, many or name a class of expanded clone.

clone size: .; V gene: TRBV7-2; J gene: TRBJ1-2; D gene: .; CDR3 DNA: TGTGCCAGCACCACTGAGTCGTGGAGCGGGGGCTACACCTTC; CDR3 protein: CASTTESWSGGYTF
clone size: .; V gene: TRBV7-8; J gene: TRBJ2-1; D gene: .; CDR3 DNA: TGTGCCAGCAGCTTAGGCCAGAACAATGAGCAGTTCTTC; CDR3 protein: CASSLGQNNEQFF
clone size: .; V gene: TRBV19; J gene: TRBJ2-7; D gene: TRBD2; CDR3 DNA: TGTGCCAGTAGTCCCGGACTAGCGGGGTTGTACGAGCAGTACTTC; CDR3 protein: CASSPGLAGLYEQYF
clone size: once; V gene: TRBV5-1; J gene: TRBJ2-1; D gene: TRBD2; CDR3 DNA: TGTGCCAGCAGCTTGGAGCGGGAGGGCAATGAGCAGTTCTTC; CDR3 protein: CASSLEREGNEQFF
clone size: .; V gene: TRBV28; J gene: TRBJ1-4; D gene: .; CDR3 DNA: TGTGCCAGCAGTTCTCGGACAGTGTCCGCCGAAAAACTGTTTTTT; CDR3 protein: CASSSRTVSAEKLFF
clone size: once; V gene: TRBV12-5; J gene: TRBJ1-2; D gene: .; CDR3 DNA: TGTGCTAGTGGTTTGGTACGAAAGGACGCGGTGGCAGGGGTAAATTATGGCTACACCTTC; CDR3 protein: CASGLVRKDAVAGVNYGYTF
clone size: .; V gene: TRBV5-4; J gene: TRBJ2-5; D gene: TRBD2; CDR3 DNA: TGTGCCAGCAGCCCCATCAGCGGGGGAACTAAAGAGACCCAGTACTTC; CDR3 protein: CASSPISGGTKETQYF
clone size: .; V gene: TRBV9; J gene: TRBJ1-6; D gene: .; CDR3 DNA: TGTGCCAGCAGCGGAGTCCAGGGGCATTCACCCCTCCACTTT; CDR3 protein: CASSGVQGHSPLHF
clone size: .; V gene: TRBV19; J gene: TRBJ1-6; D gene: .; CDR3 DNA: TGTGCCAGTTCGTACAGGGTGAGTAATTCACCCCTCCACTTT; CDR3 protein: CASSYRVSNSPLHF
clone size: .; V gene: TRBV28; J gene: TRBJ1-5; D gene: TRBD1; CDR3 DNA: TGTGCCAGCAGTCCCGGACAGGGTCTGTTTTCGCCCCAGCATTTT; CDR3 protein: CASSPGQGLFSPQHF
clone size: .; V gene: TRBV28; J gene: TRBJ1-5; D gene: .; CDR3 DNA: TGTGCCAGCACCACCCAGATCAATCAGCCCCAGCATTTT; CDR3 protein: CASTTQINQPQHF
clone size: .; V gene: TRBV27; J gene: TRBJ1-2; D gene: .; CDR3 DNA: TGTGCCAGCAGTCCCAGGGGACCAGATGGCTACACCTTC; CDR3 protein: CASSPRGPDGYTF
clone size: .; V gene: TRBV5-1; J gene: TRBJ1-1; D gene: .; CDR3 DNA: TGTGCCAGCAGCTTCGTAGGGGTGAACACTGAAGCTTTCTTT; CDR3 protein: CASSFVGVNTEAFF
clone size: .; V gene: TRBV18; J gene: TRBJ1-1; D gene: .; CDR3 DNA: TGTGCCAGCTCACCAGACGTCCAGGGAGGGCGAGCTTTCTTT; CDR3 protein: CASSPDVQGGRAFF
clone size: .; V gene: TRBV1; J gene: TRBJ1-3; D gene: .; CDR3 DNA: TGCACCACCCCCCCAACCATATATTTT; CDR3 protein: CTTPPTIYF
clone size: .; V gene: TRBV27; J gene: TRBJ2-3; D gene: TRBD2; CDR3 DNA: TGTGCCAGCAGTTTAGGGGCGGGGGTCGCGGGTACGCAGTATTTT; CDR3 protein: CASSLGAGVAGTQYF
clone size: once; V gene: TRBV2; J gene: TRBJ1-5; D gene: .; CDR3 DNA: TGTGCCACCGAGGAGGCGGTCGATCAGCCCCAGCATTTT; CDR3 protein: CATEEAVDQPQHF
clone size: .; V gene: TRBV3-1/TRBV3-2; J gene: TRBJ1-2; D gene: .; CDR3 DNA: TGTGCCAGCAGCCACGGACACCAGAGCTTTTCGGGTGGCTACACCTTC; CDR3 protein: CASSHGHQSFSGGYTF
clone size: .; V gene: TRBV9; J gene: TRBJ2-3; D gene: .; CDR3 DNA: TGTGCCAGCAGCGTAGCTAGGAGCACAGATACGCAGTATTTT; CDR3 protein: CASSVARSTDTQYF
clone size: .; V gene: TRBV7-9; J gene: TRBJ1-1; D gene: .; CDR3 DNA: TGTGCCAGCAGTTACACGAACACTGAAGCTTTCTTT; CDR3 protein: CASSYTNTEAFF
clone size: .; V gene: TRBV11-2; J gene: TRBJ1-5; D gene: .; CDR3 DNA: TGTGCCAGCAGCCCCGTCGAGAATCAGCCCCAGCATTTT; CDR3 protein: CASSPVENQPQHF
clone size: .; V gene: TRBV9; J gene: TRBJ1-1; D gene: TRBD1; CDR3 DNA: TGTGCCAGCAGCGCCCTCCGGGACAGGGGGCGTCTAGGCACTGAAGCTTTCTTT; CDR3 protein: CASSALRDRGRLGTEAFF
clone size: .; V gene: TRBV4-3; J gene: TRBJ1-4; D gene: .; CDR3 DNA: TGCGCCAGCAGCCAAGAAGGACACCCTCTCCCAGGAAAACTGTTTTTT; CDR3 protein: CASSQEGHPLPGKLFF
clone size: .; V gene: TRBV2; J gene: TRBJ1-1; D gene: .; CDR3 DNA: TGTGCCAGCAGTGAGACAGGTTTGAACACTGAAGCTTTCTTT; CDR3 protein: CASSETGLNTEAFF
clone size: .; V gene: TRBV5-4; J gene: TRBJ2-5; D gene: .; CDR3 DNA: TGTGCCAGCACTCCTACCGGGGGTGTACGAGAGACCCAGTACTTC; CDR3 protein: CASTPTGGVRETQYF
clone size: .; V gene: TRBV4-3; J gene: TRBJ1-2; D gene: TRBD1; CDR3 DNA: TGCGCCAGCAGCCGAACCGGGTGGGGGGACAGAACTCTCTACACCTTC; CDR3 protein: CASSRTGWGDRTLYTF
clone size: .; V gene: TRBV12-3/TRBV12-4; J gene: TRBJ1-5; D gene: TRBD1; CDR3 DNA: TGTGCCAGCAGTAGTACAGGGGATCAGCCCCAGCATTTT; CDR3 protein: CASSSTGDQPQHF
clone size: .; V gene: TRBV2; J gene: TRBJ1-4; D gene: .; CDR3 DNA: TGTGCCAGCAAAAGGACAGATCATAATGAAAAACTGTTTTTT; CDR3 protein: CASKRTDHNEKLFF
clone size: .; V gene: TRBV30; J gene: TRBJ1-4; D gene: TRBD1; CDR3 DNA: TGTGCCTGGAGTGTAACAGGGGGCCGGGGTGAAAAACTGTTTTTT; CDR3 protein: CAWSVTGGRGEKLFF
clone size: .; V gene: TRBV7-9; J gene: TRBJ2-7; D gene: .; CDR3 DNA: TGTGCCAGCAGCTTAGCAGGGGCCTACTACGAGCAGTACTTC; CDR3 protein: CASSLAGAYYEQYF
clone size: .; V gene: TRBV19; J gene: TRBJ2-1; D gene: TRBD1; CDR3 DNA: TGTGCCAGTAGTCCCGTCGGGACAGATCCATACAATGAGCAGTTCTTC; CDR3 protein: CASSPVGTDPYNEQFF
clone size: once; V gene: TRBV5-4; J gene: TRBJ2-2; D gene: TRBD1; CDR3 DNA: TGTGCCAGCACGGGACAGGGGGTGAACACCGGGGAGCTGTTTTTT; CDR3 protein: CASTGQGVNTGELFF
clone size: .; V gene: TRBV24-1; J gene: TRBJ2-2; D gene: TRBD1; CDR3 DNA: TGTGCCACCAGTGTCCCTCCGGGACAGGGGGCTGAGGTCAACACCGGGGAGCTGTTTTTT; CDR3 protein: CATSVPPGQGAEVNTGELFF
clone size: once; V gene: TRBV6-5; J gene: TRBJ1-5; D gene: .; CDR3 DNA: TGTGCCAGCAGTTACCAAGGCCCTGGGGGGAATCAGCCCCAGCATTTT; CDR3 protein: CASSYQGPGGNQPQHF
clone size: .; V gene: TRBV7-3; J gene: TRBJ1-4; D gene: TRBD1; CDR3 DNA: TGTGCCAGCAGCTCTGACAGGGCTGAAAAACTGTTTTTT; CDR3 protein: CASSSDRAEKLFF
clone size: once; V gene: TRBV15; J gene: TRBJ2-3; D gene: TRBD2; CDR3 DNA: TGTGCCACCAGCAGAGATATAGGGACTAGCGGGGGGACCCATACGCAGTATTTT; CDR3 protein: CATSRDIGTSGGTHTQYF
clone size: .; V gene: TRBV14; J gene: TRBJ2-1; D gene: TRBD2; CDR3 DNA: TGTGCCAGCAGCCGCGGACTAGCGGGGCATGGTGAGCAGTTCTTC; CDR3 protein: CASSRGLAGHGEQFF
clone size: .; V gene: TRBV7-2; J gene: TRBJ1-1; D gene: TRBD1; CDR3 DNA: TGTGCCAGCAGCCCACGACCCGGGACAGGGAGGACTGAAGCTTTCTTT; CDR3 protein: CASSPRPGTGRTEAFF
clone size: .; V gene: TRBV4-2; J gene: TRBJ1-3; D gene: TRBD1; CDR3 DNA: TGTGCCAGCAGCCTAATTACAGGGGCGAGATCTGGAAACACCATATATTTT; CDR3 protein: CASSLITGARSGNTIYF
clone size: .; V gene: TRBV28; J gene: TRBJ1-2; D gene: TRBD1; CDR3 DNA: TGTGCCTCAGAACAGGGGGCTATTAACTATGGCTACACCTTC; CDR3 protein: CASEQGAINYGYTF
clone size: .; V gene: TRBV11-1; J gene: TRBJ2-5; D gene: .; CDR3 DNA: TGTGCCAGCTCGAGTGGCGGGATTAGAGAGACCCAGTACTTC; CDR3 protein: CASSSGGIRETQYF
clone size: .; V gene: TRBV3-1/TRBV3-2; J gene: TRBJ1-3; D gene: .; CDR3 DNA: TGTGCCAGCAGACTTGGCTCTGGAAACACCATATATTTT; CDR3 protein: CASRLGSGNTIYF
clone size: .; V gene: TRBV28; J gene: TRBJ1-6; D gene: .; CDR3 DNA: TGTGCCAGCAGTTTAGAGGGTCGTTCACCCCTCCACTTT; CDR3 protein: CASSLEGRSPLHF